This T cell receptor beta chain stems from a study of beta chain features in type 1 diabetes. Isolated RNA was reverse transcribed in full, so expressed TCRB transcripts were sequenced. Some clones are missing from TCRdb's copy, which holds only in-frame ones; the method was immunoSEQ multiplex PCR. The top ten hold over 0.015% of the sample, which has around 310,000 clones, approximately 11% seen once. Regarding the study as a whole: Any HLA effect on TCRB rearrangement was left unresolved by small sub-analyses.

Germline CDR1 is SGHTA and CDR2 is FQGNSA. Trimming left V 5 bases short and J 4 bases short, with 9 bases between. The CDR3 covers 13 residues. Comment on this clone: Its antigen is as yet unknown.

V gene TRBV7-2 combines with J gene TRBJ1-5, with D perhaps matching TRBD1 (6 bases). Sequencing used naive CD4+ T cells from blood. The TCR sequence derives from a woman aged 30 to 39 in good health. Here the CDR3 reads CASSETGNQPQHF. In nucleotides, the CDR3 is TGTGCCAGCAGCGAGACAGGTAATCAGCCCCAGCATTTT.